This entry lists 25 T cell receptor beta chains sequenced from one sample in a study of blood T cell repertoires in COVID-19. Assay: immunoSEQ multiplex PCR; the TCRdb copy retains only in-frame clones and omits some. The table has 220,000 or so clones, nearly 90% seen once; the top ten hold roughly 16%. Material for sequencing was PBMCs or T cells enriched from blood (not recorded which). The receptors originated from a man aged 25-45 years who had been exposed to COVID-19.

The V gene is TRBV15, the J gene TRBJ1-1; 8 nucleotides align to TRBD1. CDR1 is LNHNV, CDR2 YYDKDF, per germline (reference sequence). CDR3 length: 15 amino acids. The V segment lost 1 base and the J segment 8 bases; nucleotides outside the gene matches: 9. CDR3 sequence (DNA): TGTGCCACCAGCAGAGGCGACAGGGGTGGAGAGGAAGCTTTCTTT. Translating it yields CATSRGDRGGEEAFF.

The rearrangement links TRBV6-4 to TRBJ2-1; 10 nucleotides agree with TRBD2. Germline CDR1 is MRHNA and CDR2 is SNTAGT. CDR3 length: 16 amino acids. Germline trimming cut 2 bases from V and 4 bases from J; bases unmatched to any gene: 5. CDR3: CASSDSTSGDYNEQFF. CDR3 nucleotides: TGTGCCAGCAGTGACAGTACTAGCGGGGATTACAATGAGCAGTTCTTC.

This chain connects TRBV10-3 to TRBJ2-7; no clear D gene. The germline V and J ends were trimmed by 4 bases and 2 bases, with 12 bases remaining between them. Germline CDR1 ENHRY, CDR2 SYGVKD. The CDR3 spans 14 residues. The CDR3: CAISGETTPYEQYF. The CDR3 DNA reads as TGTGCCATCAGTGGAGAGACAACTCCCTACGAGCAGTACTTC.

This chain connects TRBV15 to TRBJ2-2, with D possibly being TRBD2 (5 bases). CDR3 length: 11 residues. With 9 bases removed from V and 7 bases from J, the gap between germline ends came to 9 bases. Per the germline V gene, CDR1 is LNHNV and CDR2 is YYDKDF (reference sequence). The CDR3 region is CATLAGGELFF. In DNA form, the CDR3 reads TGTGCCACTTTGGCGGGCGGGGAGCTGTTTTTT.

J is TRBJ2-1 and V is TRBV5-4; D possibly corresponds to TRBD1 (5 bases). The CDR3 has 15 amino acids. CDR1 and CDR2 from the germline V gene are SGHNT and YYREEE (reference sequence). The V end was cut by 0 bases, the J end by 8 bases, with 15 bases between. This CDR3 is CASSLGDPGRDEQFF. The CDR3 DNA follows: TGTGCCAGCAGCTTGGGAGACCCCGGCAGGGATGAGCAGTTCTTC.

This rearrangement joins TRBV25-1 to TRBJ1-1; D unclear. The germline CDR1 and CDR2 sequences are MGHDK and SYGVNS. The CDR3 is 12 amino acids. Between the trimmed V and J ends, which lost 7 bases and 6 bases, there was a span of 12 bases. CDR3 sequence reads: CASTSMGAEAFF. DNA for the CDR3: TGTGCCAGCACGAGTATGGGCGCTGAAGCTTTCTTT. Full variable domain (remainder filled in from reference TRBV25-1 and TRBJ1-1): EADIYQTPRYLVIGTGKKITLECSQTMGHDKMYWYQQDPGMELHLIHYSYGVNSTEKGDLSSESTVSRIRTEHFPLTLESARPSHTSQYLCASTSMGAEAFFGQGTRLTVV.

The genes are TRBV9 and TRBJ2-7; possibly TRBD2 for D (6 bases). This CDR3 has 16 residues. V gave up 3 bases and J gave up 4 bases, with 20 bases separating them. Per the germline V gene, CDR1 is SGDLS and CDR2 is YYNGEE. The DNA for the CDR3 is TGTGCCAGCAGCGCACGCGATAGCGGAACATTTTACGAGCAGTACTTC. Translated, it gives CASSARDSGTFYEQYF.

This chain joins TRBV6-5 and TRBJ1-2; 7 positions agree with TRBD1. The germline CDR1 and CDR2 sequences are MNHEY and SVGAGI. J lost 7 bases, V lost 7 bases, and 9 bases had no gene match. This CDR3 has 13 residues. The chain's CDR3 is CASIMTGLGGYTF. In DNA, the CDR3 is TGTGCCAGCATCATGACAGGGTTAGGTGGCTACACCTTC.

The chain links TRBV6-6 to TRBJ1-5, with TRBD1 matching 7 bases. The CDR3 contains 14 residues. Germline V gene sequence: CDR1 MNHNY, CDR2 SVGAGI (reference sequence). Germline trimming cut 4 bases from V and 5 bases from J; bases unmatched to any gene: 5. For the CDR3, the DNA is TGTGCCAGCAGTTTCTGGCAGGGGGATCAGCCCCAGCATTTT. Protein product: CASSFWQGDQPQHF.

The chain links TRBV13 to TRBJ1-4; 8 nucleotides align to TRBD1. Germline values: CDR1 PRHDT, CDR2 FYEKMQ (reference sequence). With V trimmed by 5 bases and J by 2 bases, 4 bases remained unmatched. CDR3 length: 15 amino acids. The CDR3 region is CASSIWTGTNEKLFF. CDR3 coding DNA: TGTGCCAGCAGCATATGGACAGGGACTAATGAAAAACTGTTTTTT.

About this clone itself: Germline is not matched at one junction end, which may reflect a read error. This chain links TRBV7-8 with TRBJ2-1; 9 nucleotides agree with TRBD2. From germline, CDR1 is SGHVS and CDR2 FQNEAQ. The CDR3 runs 12 residues. Here the CDR3 DNA reads TGTGCCAGCAGCTTAATATCGAGCGGGGGGATCTTC. Encoded protein: CASSLISSGGIF.

The chain joins TRBV19 to TRBJ2-3; the D is unclear. The V and J ends lost 1 base and 3 bases respectively, with 5 bases between them. There are 13 residues in the CDR3. Germline CDR1 is LNHDA and CDR2 is SQIVND (reference sequence). CDR3 loop: CASSIAQTDTQYF. The CDR3 DNA is TGTGCCAGTAGTATAGCCCAGACAGATACGCAGTATTTT.

This chain links TRBV19 with TRBJ1-5, with D unresolved. Germline V CDR1 and CDR2: LNHDA, SQIVND (reference sequence). The germline V and J ends were trimmed by 3 bases and 5 bases, with 11 bases remaining between them. The CDR3 runs 14 residues. CDR3 DNA: TGTGCCAGTAGTATCCCGTTGCGCCATCAGCCCCAGCATTTT. Protein sequence: CASSIPLRHQPQHF.

This chain links TRBV7-9 with TRBJ2-7, with 7 positions matching TRBD1. The CDR3 covers 13 residues. The trim removed 5 bases at V and 3 bases at J, leaving 4 bases unmatched. Germline CDR1 reads SEHNR; CDR2 reads FQNEAQ (reference sequence). CDR3 sequence reads: CASSRGQVYEQYF. The CDR3 region has the DNA TGTGCCAGCAGCCGCGGACAGGTCTACGAGCAGTACTTC.

The chain carries TRBV28 and TRBJ1-6, with TRBD1 identical over 8 bases. Germline CDR1 is MDHEN and CDR2 is SYDVKM. V was pared by 2 bases and J by 8 bases, with 5 bases of the junction left unmatched. This CDR3 is 15 amino acids long. CDR3 amino acids: CASSLAGQGYSPLHF. The CDR3 coding sequence is TGTGCCAGCAGTTTAGCAGGACAGGGCTATTCACCCCTCCACTTT.

This chain uses TRBV19 with TRBJ1-2; 8 bases map to TRBD1. The CDR3 spans 16 residues. V shed 3 bases and J 4 bases; nucleotides not matched to a gene: 10. Germline V gives CDR1 LNHDA, CDR2 SQIVND (reference sequence). The CDR3 DNA reads TGTGCCAGTAGTATCCAACAGGGGGAATTCGGCTATGGCTACACCTTC. It translates to CASSIQQGEFGYGYTF.

The chain links TRBV25-1 to TRBJ2-5; TRBD1 aligns across 7 bases. This CDR3 has 14 amino acids. Germline V gene sequence: CDR1 MGHDK, CDR2 SYGVNS. The V segment lost 0 bases and the J segment 4 bases; nucleotides outside the gene matches: 2. This CDR3 reads CASSEYGDRETQYF. As DNA, the CDR3 is TGTGCCAGCAGTGAATATGGGGACAGAGAGACCCAGTACTTC.

The chain joins TRBV3-1 (or the pseudogene TRBV3-2) to TRBJ2-1; tentative D call: TRBD2 (7 bases). V lost 1 base and J 6 bases, leaving 13 bases between the germline ends. This CDR3 has 15 amino acids. Germline-derived CDR1 and CDR2 are LGHDT and YNNKEL (reference sequence). As DNA, the CDR3 is TGTGCCAGCAGCCAAGGTCGGGGGGCCTTCAATGAGCAGTTCTTC. It specifies CASSQGRGAFNEQFF.

This sequence joins TRBV29-1 and TRBJ2-1; D unresolved. The CDR3 runs to 12 residues. V shed 2 bases and J shed 8 bases, with 10 bases lying between them. The V gene's germline CDR1 is SQVTM and CDR2 ANQGSEA. As DNA, the CDR3 is TGCAGCGTTGAACATGACTCCTATGAGCAGTTCTTC. Translation gives CSVEHDSYEQFF.

The CDR3 reads CASIEGETF. The CDR3 region has the DNA TGTGCCAGCATTGAAGGGGAAACCTTC. The chain uses TRBV21-1 and TRBJ1-2; the table gives TRBD1 as D, unverified against the DNA. TRBV21-1 is a recognized pseudogene. The CDR3 runs 9 residues.

This chain uses TRBV19 with TRBJ1-1; 10 bases align to TRBD1. The length of the CDR3 is 14 residues. Germline CDR1 LNHDA, CDR2 SQIVND (reference sequence). Trimming took 10 bases from V and 5 from J; bases not matched to a gene: 10. CDR3 loop: CATQTGGEGTEAFF. The DNA of the CDR3 is TGTGCCACCCAGACAGGGGGCGAGGGAACTGAAGCTTTCTTT.

The rearrangement links TRBV4-2 to TRBJ1-2, with 10 bases fitting TRBD1. V lost 1 base and J lost 6; bases outside the gene matches: 8. Germline V CDR1 and CDR2: LGHNA, YNFKEQ. The CDR3 sequence is 16 residues long. CDR3 protein: CASSQGQGALQDGYTF. In DNA form, the CDR3 reads TGTGCCAGCAGCCAAGGACAGGGGGCGTTACAAGATGGCTACACCTTC.

The J gene is TRBJ2-5, the V gene TRBV6-2 or TRBV6-3, with D perhaps TRBD2 (5 bases). V was clipped by 4 bases and J by 1 base, with 13 bases between them. Germline-derived CDR1 and CDR2 are MNHEY and SVGEGT. The CDR3 covers 15 residues. DNA of the CDR3: TGTGCCAGCAGTTCGTTGAGGGTCGCCCAAGAGACCCAGTACTTC. Amino acid sequence: CASSSLRVAQETQYF.

The chain couples TRBV4-2 to TRBJ1-5, with a possible D match to TRBD1 (6 bases). The CDR3 runs 15 residues. V was shortened by 8 bases and J by 0 bases, with 14 bases between the two germline ends. Germline V gives CDR1 LGHNA, CDR2 YNFKEQ. The CDR3 nucleotides are TGTGCCAGCGCTCAGGGGCAGGGTAGCAATCAGCCCCAGCATTTT. This sequence encodes CASAQGQGSNQPQHF.

The chain has TRBV5-1 and TRBJ2-5, with 9 bases matching TRBD2. CDR1 is SGHRS, CDR2 YFSETQ, per germline. After removal of 0 bases from V and 4 bases from J, the junction contained 13 bases not matched to a gene. This CDR3 has 18 residues. DNA of the CDR3: TGCGCCAGCAGCTTGGCTGGGCGGGGGGGCAAATCGGGAGAGACCCAGTACTTC. Translating gives CASSLAGRGGKSGETQYF.